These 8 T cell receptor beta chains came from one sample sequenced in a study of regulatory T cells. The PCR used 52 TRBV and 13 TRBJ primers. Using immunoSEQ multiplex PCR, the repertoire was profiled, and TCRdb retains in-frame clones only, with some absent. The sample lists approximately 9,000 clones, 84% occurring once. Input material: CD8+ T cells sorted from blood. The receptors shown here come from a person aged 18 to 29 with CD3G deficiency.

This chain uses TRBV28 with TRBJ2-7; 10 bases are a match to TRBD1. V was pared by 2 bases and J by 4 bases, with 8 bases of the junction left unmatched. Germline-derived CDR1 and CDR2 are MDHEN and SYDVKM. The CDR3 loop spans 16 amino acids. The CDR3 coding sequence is TGTGCCAGCAGTTTACTTTCGACAGGGGGCGGATACGAGCAGTACTTC. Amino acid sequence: CASSLLSTGGGYEQYF.

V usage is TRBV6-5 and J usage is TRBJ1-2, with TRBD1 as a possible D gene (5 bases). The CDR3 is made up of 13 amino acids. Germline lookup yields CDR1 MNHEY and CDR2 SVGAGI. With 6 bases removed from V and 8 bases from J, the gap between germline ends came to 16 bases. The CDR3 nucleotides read TGTGCCAGCAGGGGGGGTCCAGGTGAAGGCTACACCTTC. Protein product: CASRGGPGEGYTF.

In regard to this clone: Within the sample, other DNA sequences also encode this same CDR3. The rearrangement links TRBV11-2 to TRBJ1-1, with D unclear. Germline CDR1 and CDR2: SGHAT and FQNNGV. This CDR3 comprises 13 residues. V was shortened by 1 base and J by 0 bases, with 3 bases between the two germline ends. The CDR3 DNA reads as TGTGCCAGCAGCTTAGGTCTGAACACTGAAGCTTTCTTT. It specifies CASSLGLNTEAFF.

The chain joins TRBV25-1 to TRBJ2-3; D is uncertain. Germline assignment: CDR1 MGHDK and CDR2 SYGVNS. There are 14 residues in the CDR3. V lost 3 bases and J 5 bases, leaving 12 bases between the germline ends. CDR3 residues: CASSDPAHGDTQYF. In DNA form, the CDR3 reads TGTGCCAGCAGTGATCCAGCTCATGGAGATACGCAGTATTTT.

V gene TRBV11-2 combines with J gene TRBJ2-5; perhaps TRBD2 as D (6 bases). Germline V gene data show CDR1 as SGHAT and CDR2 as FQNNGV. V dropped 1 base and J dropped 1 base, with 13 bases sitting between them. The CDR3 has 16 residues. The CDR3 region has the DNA TGTGCCAGCAGCTTAGGTGTTTCGGAGGGCCAAGAGACCCAGTACTTC. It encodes CASSLGVSEGQETQYF. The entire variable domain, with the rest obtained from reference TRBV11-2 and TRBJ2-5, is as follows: EAGVAQSPRYKIIEKRQSVAFWCNPISGHATLYWYQQILGQGPKLLIQFQNNGVVDDSQLPKDRFSAERLKGVDSTLKIQPAKLEDSAVYLCASSLGVSEGQETQYFGPGTRLLVL.

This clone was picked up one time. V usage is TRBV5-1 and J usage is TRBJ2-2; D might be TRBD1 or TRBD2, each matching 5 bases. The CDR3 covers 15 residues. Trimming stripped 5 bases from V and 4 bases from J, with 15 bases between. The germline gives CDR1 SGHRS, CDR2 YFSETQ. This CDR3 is CASRELGGTTGELFF. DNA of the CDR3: TGCGCCAGCAGGGAACTCGGTGGGACCACCGGGGAGCTGTTTTTT.

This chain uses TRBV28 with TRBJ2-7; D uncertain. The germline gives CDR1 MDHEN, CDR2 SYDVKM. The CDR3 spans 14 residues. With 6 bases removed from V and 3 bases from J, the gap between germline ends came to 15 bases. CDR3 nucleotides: TGTGCCAGCAGCGCTCGAGTATGGGGCTACGAGCAGTACTTC. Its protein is CASSARVWGYEQYF.

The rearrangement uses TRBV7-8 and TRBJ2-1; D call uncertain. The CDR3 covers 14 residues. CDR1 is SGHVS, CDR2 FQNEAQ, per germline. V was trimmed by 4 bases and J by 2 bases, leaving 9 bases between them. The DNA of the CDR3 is TGTGCCAGCAGCTCCCCTGGGGCCTACAATGAGCAGTTCTTC. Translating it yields CASSSPGAYNEQFF.